These T cell receptor beta chains were read from a single sample in a study of T cell responses to AZD1222 COVID-19 vaccine. Sequenced by immunoSEQ multiplex PCR; TCRdb stores in-frame clones only, minus some. The sample includes 150,000 or so clones, about nine tenths of them seen just once. The material sequenced was peripheral blood, taken on day 0 of AZD1222 vaccination. Source of these receptors: an adult in good health. CDR3s include the opening cysteine and the closing phenylalanine or tryptophan. D genes are given only for firm matches. Clone size appears in some rows only: once, few, many, or a class for an expanded clone.

clone_size	d_call	cdr3_length	v_call	j_call	cdr3_aa	cdr3_nt
once	.	16	TRBV5-1	TRBJ1-6	CASSLTLSSYNSPLHF	TGCGCCAGCAGCTTGACGCTTAGCTCCTATAATTCACCCCTCCACTTT
.	.	17	TRBV4-3	TRBJ1-6	CASSRQLFGSYNSPLHF	TGCGCCAGCAGCCGTCAATTGTTTGGGTCCTATAATTCACCCCTCCACTTT
.	.	12	TRBV28	TRBJ2-3	CAVRGKTDTQYF	TGTGCCGTAAGGGGGAAGACAGATACGCAGTATTTT
.	.	14	TRBV19	TRBJ2-3	CASSMNLNTDTQYF	TGTGCCAGTAGTATGAATCTAAACACAGATACGCAGTATTTT
.	.	15	TRBV19	TRBJ1-1	CASTHRAGLNTEAFF	TGTGCCAGCACCCACCGGGCGGGATTGAACACTGAAGCTTTCTTT
.	TRBD2	13	TRBV5-1	TRBJ2-1	CASGTSGNNEQFF	TGCGCCAGCGGGACTAGCGGAAACAATGAGCAGTTCTTC
few	.	16	TRBV7-8	TRBJ1-2	CASSASTYPGQSGYTF	TGTGCCAGCAGCGCCTCGACTTATCCGGGACAATCTGGCTACACCTTC
once	TRBD1	15	TRBV6-5	TRBJ1-6	CASSYQGDIGSPLHF	TGTGCCAGCAGTTACCAGGGGGATATTGGTTCACCCCTCCACTTT
.	.	14	TRBV3-1/TRBV3-2	TRBJ1-6	CASSQPPRGSPLHF	TGTGCCAGCAGCCAACCTCCCAGGGGTTCACCCCTCCACTTT
.	TRBD1	14	TRBV2	TRBJ1-4	CASSLQGVNEKLFF	TGTGCCAGTAGTTTGCAGGGGGTTAATGAAAAACTGTTTTTT
.	.	14	TRBV11-2	TRBJ2-2	CASSSQGATGELFF	TGTGCCAGCAGCTCACAGGGTGCCACCGGGGAGCTGTTTTTT
.	TRBD2	12	TRBV28	TRBJ2-7	CASSGGGYEQYF	TGTGCCAGTAGCGGGGGAGGGTACGAGCAGTACTTC
.	.	13	TRBV3-1/TRBV3-2	TRBJ1-2	CASRQRQHYGYTF	TGTGCCAGCAGACAGAGACAGCACTATGGCTACACCTTC
once	.	13	TRBV30	TRBJ2-5	CAWSLGLEETQYF	TGTGCCTGGAGTCTAGGGTTGGAAGAGACCCAGTACTTC
.	.	16	TRBV2	TRBJ2-2	CASLPPFPVNTGELFF	TGTGCCAGCCTCCCTCCCTTTCCAGTAAACACCGGGGAGCTGTTTTTT
.	.	16	TRBV6-1	TRBJ1-2	CASSESGGWGASGYTF	TGTGCCAGCAGCGAATCTGGGGGATGGGGTGCGAGTGGCTACACCTTC
.	.	13	TRBV7-2	TRBJ1-2	CASSLGLVYGYTF	TGTGCCAGCAGCTTAGGACTGGTCTATGGCTACACCTTC
.	TRBD1	14	TRBV19	TRBJ1-4	CASSIGQGPEKLFF	TGTGCCAGTAGTATCGGACAGGGGCCGGAAAAACTGTTTTTT
.	.	15	TRBV9	TRBJ2-7	CASSPEGGGSYEQYF	TGTGCCAGCAGCCCCGAAGGGGGCGGGAGCTACGAGCAGTACTTC
.	.	13	TRBV3-1/TRBV3-2	TRBJ1-1	CASSQRTRTEAFF	TGTGCCAGCAGCCAGCGAACCCGGACTGAAGCTTTCTTT
.	.	11	TRBV28	TRBJ2-7	CASSFSRLKYF	TGTGCCAGCAGTTTTTCCCGTTTGAAGTACTTC
.	.	11	TRBV14	TRBJ2-1	CASSQDLRQFF	TGTGCCAGCAGCCAAGATCTCAGGCAGTTCTTC
.	.	14	TRBV7-2	TRBJ2-1	CASSLGTLYNEQFF	TGTGCCAGCAGCTTAGGGACACTCTACAATGAGCAGTTCTTC
.	.	14	TRBV5-1	TRBJ1-1	CASSETTENTEAFF	TGCGCCAGCAGCGAAACGACAGAGAACACTGAAGCTTTCTTT
.	TRBD1	14	TRBV28	TRBJ1-5	CASSMTGGGQPQHF	TGTGCCAGCAGCATGACAGGGGGCGGTCAGCCCCAGCATTTT
.	.	13	TRBV7-2	TRBJ1-1	CASSPQGITEAFF	TGTGCCAGCAGCCCTCAGGGGATCACTGAAGCTTTCTTT
.	.	17	TRBV7-2	TRBJ1-1	CASRLGAPGQQNTEAFF	TGTGCCAGCAGACTAGGGGCGCCGGGACAACAAAACACTGAAGCTTTCTTT
.	.	13	TRBV28	TRBJ2-3	CASSSGITDTQYF	TGTGCCAGCAGTTCCGGAATCACAGATACGCAGTATTTT
.	.	17	TRBV7-6	TRBJ2-3	CASTLPEGGHRTDTQYF	TGTGCCAGCACCCTGCCAGAGGGGGGGCACCGCACAGATACGCAGTATTTT
.	TRBD1	15	TRBV7-6	TRBJ2-7	CASSSAGTGDYEQYF	TGTGCCAGCAGCTCAGCCGGGACAGGAGATTACGAGCAGTACTTC
.	.	14	TRBV4-3	TRBJ1-1	CASSQDTANTEAFF	TGCGCCAGCAGCCAAGATACAGCCAACACTGAAGCTTTCTTT
.	.	14	TRBV14	TRBJ1-2	CASSQDWKPYGYTF	TGTGCCAGCAGCCAAGACTGGAAACCCTATGGCTACACCTTC
.	TRBD1	15	TRBV6-5	TRBJ2-2	CASSPRGQGTGELFF	TGTGCCAGCAGTCCCAGGGGACAGGGTACCGGGGAGCTGTTTTTT
.	.	14	TRBV5-1	TRBJ2-7	CASAGPPTVTEQYF	TGCGCCAGCGCGGGACCCCCGACTGTCACCGAGCAGTACTTC
.	TRBD1	15	TRBV2	TRBJ2-1	CASRGQDISYNEQFF	TGTGCCAGTAGAGGACAGGACATTTCCTACAATGAGCAGTTCTTC
.	.	12	TRBV6-6	TRBJ1-2	CATSRDIYGYTF	TGTGCCACAAGCCGGGACATCTATGGCTACACCTTC
.	TRBD1	14	TRBV5-1	TRBJ1-6	CASSRDRVNSPLHF	TGCGCCAGCAGCCGAGACAGGGTGAATTCACCCCTCCACTTT
.	.	13	TRBV11-2	TRBJ1-4	CASSLQANEKLFF	TGTGCCAGCAGCTTACAGGCTAATGAAAAACTGTTTTTT
.	TRBD1	15	TRBV6-5	TRBJ2-1	CASRGGDRVVNEQFF	TGTGCCAGCAGAGGCGGGGACAGGGTAGTAAATGAGCAGTTCTTC
.	.	15	TRBV19	TRBJ2-1	CASSIEENRYNEQFF	TGTGCCAGTAGTATAGAGGAAAACAGGTACAATGAGCAGTTCTTC
.	.	13	TRBV11-3	TRBJ1-1	CASSTLTWTEAFF	TGTGCCAGCAGCACCCTTACCTGGACTGAAGCTTTCTTT
.	TRBD1	14	TRBV6-5	TRBJ1-1	CASTPDRGFTEAFF	TGTGCCAGCACCCCGGACAGGGGGTTCACTGAAGCTTTCTTT
.	.	12	TRBV24-1	TRBJ2-7	CATSAQAGEQYF	TGTGCCACCAGTGCTCAGGCTGGCGAGCAGTACTTC
.	.	16	TRBV5-3	TRBJ1-1	CARSLEGRGLGTEAFF	TGTGCCAGAAGCTTGGAAGGGCGGGGACTTGGCACTGAAGCTTTCTTT
.	.	9	TRBV5-1	TRBJ2-4	CARGGVQYF	TGCGCCAGGGGGGGCGTTCAGTACTTC
.	.	17	TRBV4-3	TRBJ2-1	CASSQEKGAFSYNEQFF	TGCGCCAGCAGCCAAGAAAAAGGGGCCTTCTCCTACAATGAGCAGTTCTTC
.	TRBD1	16	TRBV28	TRBJ1-4	CASSGAGTATNEKLFF	TGTGCCAGCAGTGGGGCAGGGACAGCAACTAATGAAAAACTGTTTTTT
.	.	12	TRBV29-1	TRBJ2-1	CSVDSGGNEQFF	TGCAGCGTTGACTCTGGGGGCAATGAGCAGTTCTTC
.	.	13	TRBV2	TRBJ2-1	CASMRGVVNEQFF	TGTGCCAGCATGCGGGGTGTGGTAAATGAGCAGTTCTTC
.	TRBD1	12	TRBV11-3	TRBJ1-1	CASSMRDREAFF	TGTGCCAGCAGCATGAGGGACAGAGAAGCTTTCTTT
.	.	14	TRBV15	TRBJ1-4	CATSRVVTNEKLFF	TGTGCCACCAGCAGAGTCGTCACTAATGAAAAACTGTTTTTT
.	.	13	TRBV6-5	TRBJ1-1	CASGRDLNTEAFF	TGTGCCAGCGGGCGCGATCTGAACACTGAAGCTTTCTTT